The 10 T cell receptor beta chains below were found in one sample sequenced in a study of cytomegalovirus exposure and HLA in healthy donors. PCR involved 60 Vbeta and 13 Jbeta primers. The table came from immunoSEQ multiplex PCR; TCRdb's copy has only in-frame clones and leaves some out. The sample has around 170,000 clones; approximately 85% are singletons. The material sequenced was PBMCs. These receptors were taken from a woman younger than 35 in good health and CMV-seronegative.

This chain links TRBV27 with TRBJ2-5; 8 positions agree with TRBD2. CDR1 is MNHEY and CDR2 is SMNVEV in the germline V gene (reference sequence). With 5 bases clipped from V and 2 bases from J, the junction kept 10 bases outside the gene matches. CDR3 length: 16 residues. CDR3 amino acids: CASSVSVRGGQETQYF. CDR3 bases: TGTGCCAGCAGTGTGTCCGTCCGGGGGGGGCAAGAGACCCAGTACTTC.

The V call is TRBV7-3, the J call TRBJ2-3; 7 bases match TRBD1. J gave up 5 bases and V 8 bases, and 7 bases lay outside the gene matches. Germline values: CDR1 SGHTA, CDR2 FQGTGA. The CDR3 has 13 amino acids. DNA of the CDR3: TGTGCCAGCTCCCAGGGGGTAGTAGATACGCAGTATTTT. Translated, it gives CASSQGVVDTQYF.

This clone came up a few times. Here the CDR3 DNA reads TGTGCCAGCAGTGAAGGGCTAGGAGTTGGGAATGAGCAGTTCTTC. Its protein product is CASSEGLGVGNEQFF. The J gene is TRBJ2-1, the V gene TRBV6-1; D uncertain. This CDR3 is 15 amino acids long. Trimming took off 1 base at V and 7 bases at J, with 14 bases between the two ends. Germline CDR1 and CDR2: MNHNS and SASEGT.

The rearrangement joins TRBV4-1 to TRBJ1-5; no definite D call. The V end was cut by 0 bases, the J end by 0 bases, with 9 bases between. CDR1 is MGHRA and CDR2 is YSYEKL in the germline V gene. This CDR3 is 16 amino acids long. CDR3 sequence (DNA): TGCGCCAGCAGCCAAGACCCCTCTTATAGCAATCAGCCCCAGCATTTT. Translating gives CASSQDPSYSNQPQHF.

The rearrangement uses TRBV7-8 and TRBJ2-3; TRBD2 matches at 10 bases. From germline, CDR1 is SGHVS and CDR2 FQNEAQ. V trimming: 1 base; J trimming: 5 bases; junction bases outside the gene matches: 12. The CDR3 is 18 residues long. CDR3 region: CASSLGAASGSFVDTQYF. CDR3 nucleotides: TGTGCCAGCAGCTTAGGGGCGGCTAGCGGGAGTTTCGTAGATACGCAGTATTTT.

J is TRBJ2-3 and V is TRBV5-6, with 10 bases fitting TRBD2. Looked up from germline, CDR1 is SGHDT and CDR2 is YYEEEE. Unmatched junction bases numbered 8, after V lost 2 bases and J lost 5 bases. This CDR3 is 16 amino acids long. CDR3 DNA: TGTGCCAGCAGCTTTCTCCCAGCGGGAGGGGTAGATACGCAGTATTTT. It yields the protein CASSFLPAGGVDTQYF.

The chain joins TRBV30 to TRBJ1-2; maybe TRBD1 (5 bases). This CDR3 spans 13 amino acids. Trimming stripped 2 bases from V and 3 bases from J, with 10 bases between. Germline CDR1 is GTSNPN and CDR2 is SVGIG (reference sequence). The CDR3 here is CAWSPGSDYGYTF. CDR3 bases: TGTGCCTGGAGTCCAGGGTCGGACTATGGCTACACCTTC.

This clone was recorded once. The V call is TRBV1, the J call TRBJ2-5; the table's D call, TRBD2, was not checked against the DNA. TRBV1 is an annotated pseudogene. This CDR3 has 14 residues. CDR3 DNA: TGCACCAGCAGCCCTGGACTAGCCCAAGAGACCCAGTACTTC. Protein product: CTSSPGLAQETQYF.

V gene TRBV19 combines with J gene TRBJ2-7; D is unresolved. Deletions cut 3 bases from V and 7 bases from J, with 13 bases between. Germline CDR1 reads LNHDA; CDR2 reads SQIVND (reference sequence). The CDR3 has 13 residues. The CDR3, as DNA: TGTGCCAGTAGTATCAGTCTAGGCCTGGAGCAGTACTTC. This translates into CASSISLGLEQYF.

The chain couples TRBV5-6 to TRBJ1-1; D not certain. The CDR3 extends over 17 amino acids. Germline V lookup: CDR1 SGHDT, CDR2 YYEEEE. V shed 0 bases and J shed 3 bases, with 18 bases lying between them. CDR3 DNA: TGTGCCAGCAGCTTGGGGGTTAGGAGGGCAGGAGACACTGAAGCTTTCTTT. Its translation: CASSLGVRRAGDTEAFF.